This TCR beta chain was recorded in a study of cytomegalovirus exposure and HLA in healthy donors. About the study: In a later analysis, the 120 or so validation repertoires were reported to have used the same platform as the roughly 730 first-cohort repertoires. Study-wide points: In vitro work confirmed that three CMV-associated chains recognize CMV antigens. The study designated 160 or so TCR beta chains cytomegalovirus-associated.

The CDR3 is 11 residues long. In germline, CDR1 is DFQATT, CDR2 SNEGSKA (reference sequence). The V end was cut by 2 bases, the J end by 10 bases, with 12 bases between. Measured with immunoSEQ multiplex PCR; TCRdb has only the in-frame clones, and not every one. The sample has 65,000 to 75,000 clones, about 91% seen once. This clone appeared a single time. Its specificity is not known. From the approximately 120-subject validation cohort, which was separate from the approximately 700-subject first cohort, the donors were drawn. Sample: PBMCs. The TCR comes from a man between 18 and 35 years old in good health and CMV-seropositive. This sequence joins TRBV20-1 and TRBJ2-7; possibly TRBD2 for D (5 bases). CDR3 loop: CSARYAGQQYF. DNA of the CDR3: TGCAGTGCTAGATATGCGGGCCAACAGTACTTC.